These 6 T cell receptor beta chains came from one sample sequenced in a study of blood T cell repertoires in COVID-19. The repertoire was sequenced with immunoSEQ multiplex PCR; TCRdb's copy has only in-frame clones and lacks some. In the table there are roughly 70,000 clones, roughly 84% of which are singletons. The sample was peripheral blood. These receptors were collected from a woman in her sixties with acute or convalescent COVID-19.

This sequence joins TRBV5-1 and TRBJ1-1; no reliable D call. Germline values: CDR1 SGHRS, CDR2 YFSETQ. V dropped 0 bases and J dropped 8 bases, with 11 bases sitting between them. This CDR3 has 13 amino acids. The CDR3 reads CASSLGSTREAFF. DNA for the CDR3: TGCGCCAGCAGCTTGGGTTCGACACGCGAAGCTTTCTTT.

V is TRBV27 and J is TRBJ1-4; D is uncertain. Germline-derived CDR1 and CDR2 are MNHEY and SMNVEV (reference sequence). The V end was cut by 7 bases, the J end by 3 bases, with 12 bases between. CDR3 length equals 14 residues. CDR3 nucleotide sequence: TGTGCCAGCACCCCAACGGGTCCTAATGAAAAACTGTTTTTT. This codes for CASTPTGPNEKLFF. Variable domain in full (rest from reference TRBV27 and TRBJ1-4): EAQVTQNPRYLITVTGKKLTVTCSQNMNHEYMSWYRQDPGLGLRQIYYSMNVEVTDKGDVPEGYKVSRKEKRNFPLILESPSPNQTSLYFCASTPTGPNEKLFFGSGTQLSVL.

This clone was observed a few times. This rearrangement joins TRBV11-3 to TRBJ2-1; 11 bases fit TRBD2. This CDR3 comprises 15 residues. V was pared by 1 base and J by 4 bases, with 0 bases of the junction left unmatched. The germline CDR1 and CDR2 sequences are SGHNT and YENEEA. In DNA form, the CDR3 reads TGTGCCAGCAGCTTAGGACTAGCGGGGTACAATGAGCAGTTCTTC. Encoded protein: CASSLGLAGYNEQFF.

V and J are TRBV20-1 and TRBJ2-1; weak D call: TRBD1 (6 bases). V was clipped by 7 bases and J by 15 bases, with 19 bases between them. CDR3 size: 11 residues. Germline V gene data show CDR1 as DFQATT and CDR2 as SNEGSKA (reference sequence). CDR3 DNA sequence: TGCAGTGTTCTCACCCGGGACATTTCGTTCTTC. This encodes CSVLTRDISFF.

The chain is built from TRBV18 and TRBJ2-2; TRBD1 is a possible D gene (7 bases). Germline V gene lookup returns CDR1 KGHSH and CDR2 LQKENI. V gave up 2 bases and J gave up 0 bases, with 13 bases separating them. This CDR3 is 17 amino acids long. The CDR3 region is CASSPELRGANTGELFF. CDR3 nucleotides: TGTGCCAGCTCACCAGAACTCAGGGGGGCGAACACCGGGGAGCTGTTTTTT.

This chain connects TRBV3-1 (or the pseudogene TRBV3-2) to TRBJ1-1, with a possible D match to TRBD1 (6 bases). Germline V gene data show CDR1 as LGHDT and CDR2 as YNNKEL (reference sequence). V gave up 5 bases and J gave up 0 bases, with 7 bases separating them. CDR3 length: 13 amino acids. The CDR3 here is CASSDRMNTEAFF. The CDR3 nucleotides read TGTGCCAGCAGCGACAGGATGAACACTGAAGCTTTCTTT.